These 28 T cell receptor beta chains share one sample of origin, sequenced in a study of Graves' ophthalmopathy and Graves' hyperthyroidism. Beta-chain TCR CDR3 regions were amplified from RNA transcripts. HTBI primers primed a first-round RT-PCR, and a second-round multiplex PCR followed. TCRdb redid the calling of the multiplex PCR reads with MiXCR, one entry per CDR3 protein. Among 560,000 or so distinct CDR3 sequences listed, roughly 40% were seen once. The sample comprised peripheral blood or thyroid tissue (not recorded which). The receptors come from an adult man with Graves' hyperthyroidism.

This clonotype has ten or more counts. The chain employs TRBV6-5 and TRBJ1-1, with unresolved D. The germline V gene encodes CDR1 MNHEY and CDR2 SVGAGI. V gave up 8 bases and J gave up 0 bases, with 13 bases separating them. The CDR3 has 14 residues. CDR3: CASAQVQLNTEAFF. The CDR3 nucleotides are TGTGCCAGCGCCCAGGTACAGCTGAACACTGAAGCTTTCTTT.

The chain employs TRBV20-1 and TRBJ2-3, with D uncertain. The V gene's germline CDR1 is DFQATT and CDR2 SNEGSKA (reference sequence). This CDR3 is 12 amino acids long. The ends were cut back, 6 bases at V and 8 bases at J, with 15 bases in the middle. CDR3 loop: CSAKTLYVTQYF. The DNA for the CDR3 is TGCAGTGCCAAGACTCTTTACGTTACGCAGTATTTT.

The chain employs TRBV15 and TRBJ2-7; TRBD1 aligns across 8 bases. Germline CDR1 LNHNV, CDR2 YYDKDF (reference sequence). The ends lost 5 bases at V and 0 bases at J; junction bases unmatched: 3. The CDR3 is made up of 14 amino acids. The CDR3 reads CATSGDRFSYEQYF. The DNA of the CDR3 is TGTGCCACCAGCGGGGACAGGTTCTCCTACGAGCAGTACTTC.

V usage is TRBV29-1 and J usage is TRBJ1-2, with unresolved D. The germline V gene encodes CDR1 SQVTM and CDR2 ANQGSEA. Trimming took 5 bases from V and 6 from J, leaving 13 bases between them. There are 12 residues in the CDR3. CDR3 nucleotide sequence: TGCAGCGTTCCGACGGATGGAGATGGCTACACCTTC. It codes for CSVPTDGDGYTF.

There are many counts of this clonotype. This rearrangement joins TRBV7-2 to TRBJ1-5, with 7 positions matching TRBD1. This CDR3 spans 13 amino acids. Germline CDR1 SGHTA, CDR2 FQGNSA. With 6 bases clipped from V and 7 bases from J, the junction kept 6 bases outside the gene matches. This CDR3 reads CASSLQGNQPQHF. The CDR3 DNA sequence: TGTGCCAGCAGTCTACAGGGGAACCAGCCCCAGCATTTT.

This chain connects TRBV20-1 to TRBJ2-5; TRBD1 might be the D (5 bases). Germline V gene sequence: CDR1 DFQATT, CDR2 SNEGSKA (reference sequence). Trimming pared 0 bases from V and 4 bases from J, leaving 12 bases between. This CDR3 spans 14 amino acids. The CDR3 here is CSARDRAGRETQYF. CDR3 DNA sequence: TGCAGTGCTAGAGATAGGGCAGGGCGAGAGACCCAGTACTTC.

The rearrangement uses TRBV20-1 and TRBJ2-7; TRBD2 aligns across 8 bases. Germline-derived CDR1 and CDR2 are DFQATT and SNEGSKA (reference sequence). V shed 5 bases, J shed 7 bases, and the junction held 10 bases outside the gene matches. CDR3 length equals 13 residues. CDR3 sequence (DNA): TGCAGTGCTCAGTTCGGGGGGGGCGGGGAGCAGTACTTC. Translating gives CSAQFGGGGEQYF.

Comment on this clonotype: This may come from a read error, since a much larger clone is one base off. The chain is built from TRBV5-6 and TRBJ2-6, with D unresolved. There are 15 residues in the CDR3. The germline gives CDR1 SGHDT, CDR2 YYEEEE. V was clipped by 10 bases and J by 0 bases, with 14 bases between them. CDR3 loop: CAGGPVGSGANVLTF. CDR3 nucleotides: TGTGCCGGCGGACCCGTGGGCTCTGGGGCCAACGTCCTGACTTTC. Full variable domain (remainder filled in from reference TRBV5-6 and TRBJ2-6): DAGVTQSPTHLIKTRGQQVTLRCSPKSGHDTVSWYQQALGQGPQFIFQYYEEEERQRGNFPDRFSGHQFPNYSSELNVNALLLGDSALYLCAGGPVGSGANVLTFGAGSRLTVL.

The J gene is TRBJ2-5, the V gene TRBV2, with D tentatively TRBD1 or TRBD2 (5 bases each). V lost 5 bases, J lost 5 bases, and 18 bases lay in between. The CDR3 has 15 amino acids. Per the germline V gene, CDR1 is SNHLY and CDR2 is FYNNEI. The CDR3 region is CASSKDQGWEETQYF. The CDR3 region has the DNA TGTGCCAGCAGTAAAGACCAGGGCTGGGAGGAGACCCAGTACTTC.

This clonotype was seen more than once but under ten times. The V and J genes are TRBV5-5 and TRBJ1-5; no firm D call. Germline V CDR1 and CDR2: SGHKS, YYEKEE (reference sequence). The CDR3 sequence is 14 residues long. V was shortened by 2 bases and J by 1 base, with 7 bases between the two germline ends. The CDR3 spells CASSFSESNQPQHF. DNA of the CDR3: TGTGCCAGCAGCTTTTCCGAAAGCAATCAGCCCCAGCATTTT.

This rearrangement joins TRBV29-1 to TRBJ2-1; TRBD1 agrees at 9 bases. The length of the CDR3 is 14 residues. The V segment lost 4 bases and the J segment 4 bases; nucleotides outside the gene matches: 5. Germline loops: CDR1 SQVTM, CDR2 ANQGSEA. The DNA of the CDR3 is TGCAGCGTTGTGACAGGGGGATTATACAATGAGCAGTTCTTC. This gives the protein CSVVTGGLYNEQFF.

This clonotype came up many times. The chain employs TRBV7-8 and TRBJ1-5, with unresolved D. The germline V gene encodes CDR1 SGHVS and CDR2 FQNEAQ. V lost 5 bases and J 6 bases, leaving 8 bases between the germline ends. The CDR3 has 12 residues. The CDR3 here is CASSVYGQPQHF. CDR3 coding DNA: TGTGCCAGCAGCGTATACGGTCAGCCCCAGCATTTT.

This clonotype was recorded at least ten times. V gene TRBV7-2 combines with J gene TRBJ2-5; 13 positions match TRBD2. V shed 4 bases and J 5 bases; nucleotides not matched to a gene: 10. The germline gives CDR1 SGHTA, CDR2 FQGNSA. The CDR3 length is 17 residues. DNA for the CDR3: TGTGCCAGCAGCTCTCCCGAACTAGCGGGGGGGAAGGAGACCCAGTACTTC. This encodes CASSSPELAGGKETQYF.

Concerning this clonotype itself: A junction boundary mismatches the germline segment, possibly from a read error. CDR3 protein: CAWSGDNVLTF. In DNA form, the CDR3 reads TGTGCCTGGAGTGGGGACAACGTCCTGACTTTC. The chain is built from TRBV30 and TRBJ2-6; no definite D call. The CDR3 sequence is 11 residues long. The germline V gene has CDR1 GTSNPN and CDR2 SVGIG (reference sequence).

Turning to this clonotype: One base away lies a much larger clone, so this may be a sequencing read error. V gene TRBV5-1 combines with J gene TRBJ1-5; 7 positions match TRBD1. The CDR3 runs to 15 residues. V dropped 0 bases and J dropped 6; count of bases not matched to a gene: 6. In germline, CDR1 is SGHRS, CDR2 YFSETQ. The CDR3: CASSLAGTAGQPQHF. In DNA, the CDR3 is TGCGCCAGCAGCTTGGCCGGGACAGCGGGTCAGCCCCAGCATTTT.

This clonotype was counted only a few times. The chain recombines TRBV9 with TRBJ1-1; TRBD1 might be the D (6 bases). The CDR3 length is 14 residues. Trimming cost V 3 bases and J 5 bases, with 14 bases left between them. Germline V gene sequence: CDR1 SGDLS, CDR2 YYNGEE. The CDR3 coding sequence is TGTGCCAGCAGCGGGGGGGGGGCTGGAACTGAAGCTTTCTTT. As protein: CASSGGGAGTEAFF.

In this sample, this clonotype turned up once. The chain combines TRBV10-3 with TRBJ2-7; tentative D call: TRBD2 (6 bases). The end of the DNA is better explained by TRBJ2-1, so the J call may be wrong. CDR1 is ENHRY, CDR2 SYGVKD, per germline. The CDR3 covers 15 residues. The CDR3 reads CAIRSTSRPYNEQFF. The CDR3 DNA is TGTGCCATCAGGAGTACTAGCAGGCCCTACAATGAGCAGTTCTTC.

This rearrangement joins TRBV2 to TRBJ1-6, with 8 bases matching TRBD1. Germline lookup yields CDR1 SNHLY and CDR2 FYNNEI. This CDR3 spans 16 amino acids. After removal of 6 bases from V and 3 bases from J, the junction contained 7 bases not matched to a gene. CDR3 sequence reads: CASSHGQGGYNSPLHF. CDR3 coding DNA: TGTGCCAGCAGCCACGGACAGGGCGGCTATAATTCACCCCTCCACTTT. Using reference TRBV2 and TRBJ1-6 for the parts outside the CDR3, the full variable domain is EPEVTQTPSHQVTQMGQEVILRCVPISNHLYFYWYRQILGQKVEFLVSFYNNEISEKSEIFDDQFSVERPDGSNFTLKIRSTKLEDSAMYFCASSHGQGGYNSPLHFGNGTRLTVT.

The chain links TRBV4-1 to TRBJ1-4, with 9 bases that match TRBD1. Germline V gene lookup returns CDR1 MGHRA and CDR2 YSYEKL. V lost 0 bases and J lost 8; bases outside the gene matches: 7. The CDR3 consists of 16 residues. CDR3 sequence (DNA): TGCGCCAGCAGCCAAGAGCTGACAGGGGGAAGAGAAAAACTGTTTTTT. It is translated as CASSQELTGGREKLFF.

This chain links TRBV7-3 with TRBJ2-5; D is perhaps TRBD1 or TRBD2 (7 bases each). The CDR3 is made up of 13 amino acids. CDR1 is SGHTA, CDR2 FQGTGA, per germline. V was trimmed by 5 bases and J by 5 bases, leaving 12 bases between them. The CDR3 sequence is CASSQGGRETQYF. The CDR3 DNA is TGTGCCAGCAGCCAGGGGGGGCGTGAGACCCAGTACTTC.

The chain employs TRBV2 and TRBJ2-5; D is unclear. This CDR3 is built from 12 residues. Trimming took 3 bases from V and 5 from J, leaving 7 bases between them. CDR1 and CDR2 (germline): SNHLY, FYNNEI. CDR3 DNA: TGTGCCAGCAGTGATAGGAAGGAGACCCAGTACTTC. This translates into CASSDRKETQYF.

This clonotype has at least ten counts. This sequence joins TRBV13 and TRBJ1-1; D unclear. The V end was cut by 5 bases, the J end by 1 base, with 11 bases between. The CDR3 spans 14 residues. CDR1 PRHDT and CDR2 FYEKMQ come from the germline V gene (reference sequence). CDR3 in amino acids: CASSPERWNTEAFF. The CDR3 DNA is TGTGCCAGCAGCCCCGAGCGGTGGAACACTGAAGCTTTCTTT.

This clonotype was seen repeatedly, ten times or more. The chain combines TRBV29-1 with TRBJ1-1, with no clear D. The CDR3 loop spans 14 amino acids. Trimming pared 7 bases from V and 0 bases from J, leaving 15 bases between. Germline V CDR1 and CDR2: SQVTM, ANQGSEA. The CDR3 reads CSAQGSHLNTEAFF. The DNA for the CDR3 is TGCAGCGCCCAAGGGAGTCACTTGAACACTGAAGCTTTCTTT.

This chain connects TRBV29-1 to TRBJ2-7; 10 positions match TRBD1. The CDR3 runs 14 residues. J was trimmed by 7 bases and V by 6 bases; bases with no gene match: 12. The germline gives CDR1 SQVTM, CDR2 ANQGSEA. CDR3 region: CSVNPDRGLGEQYF. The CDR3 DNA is TGCAGCGTAAATCCTGACAGGGGGCTAGGAGAGCAGTACTTC.

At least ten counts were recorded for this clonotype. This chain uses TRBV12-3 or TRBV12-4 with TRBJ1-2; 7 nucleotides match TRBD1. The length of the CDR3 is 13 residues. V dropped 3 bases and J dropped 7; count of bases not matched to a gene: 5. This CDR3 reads CASSFKGGRGYTF. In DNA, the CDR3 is TGTGCCAGCAGTTTTAAAGGGGGCCGTGGCTACACCTTC.

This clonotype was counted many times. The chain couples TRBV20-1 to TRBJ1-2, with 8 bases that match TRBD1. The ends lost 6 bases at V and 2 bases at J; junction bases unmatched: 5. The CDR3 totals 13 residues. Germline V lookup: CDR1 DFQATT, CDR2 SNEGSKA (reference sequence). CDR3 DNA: TGCAGTGCGATTCAGGGGGCGAACTATGGCTACACCTTC. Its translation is CSAIQGANYGYTF.

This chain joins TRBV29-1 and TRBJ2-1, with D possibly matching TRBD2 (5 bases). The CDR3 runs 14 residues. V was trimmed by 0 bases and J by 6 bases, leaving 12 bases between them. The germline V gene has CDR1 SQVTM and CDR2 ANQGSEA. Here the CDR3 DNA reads TGCAGCGTTGAAGACCCACGGACTGGCAATGAGCAGTTCTTC. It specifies CSVEDPRTGNEQFF.

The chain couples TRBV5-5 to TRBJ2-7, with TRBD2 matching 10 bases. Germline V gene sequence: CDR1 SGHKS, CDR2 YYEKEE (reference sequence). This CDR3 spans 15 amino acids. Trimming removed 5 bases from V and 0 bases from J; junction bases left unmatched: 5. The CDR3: CASSSLAGLSYEQYF. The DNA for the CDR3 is TGTGCCAGCAGTTCACTAGCGGGACTCTCCTACGAGCAGTACTTC.